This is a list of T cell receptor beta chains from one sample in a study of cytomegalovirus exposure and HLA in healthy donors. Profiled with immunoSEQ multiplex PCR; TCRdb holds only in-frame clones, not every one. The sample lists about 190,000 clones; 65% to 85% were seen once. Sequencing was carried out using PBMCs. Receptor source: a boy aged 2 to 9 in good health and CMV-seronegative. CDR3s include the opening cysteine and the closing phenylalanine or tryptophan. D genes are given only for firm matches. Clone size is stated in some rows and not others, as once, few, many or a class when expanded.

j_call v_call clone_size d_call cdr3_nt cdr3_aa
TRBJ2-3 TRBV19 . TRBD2 TGTGCCAGTAGTACTTCCGCTAGCGGGGGTTACACAGATACGCAGTATTTT CASSTSASGGYTDTQYF
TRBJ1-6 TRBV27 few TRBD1 TGTGCCAGCGGGACAGGGGAATCACCCCTCCACTTT CASGTGESPLHF
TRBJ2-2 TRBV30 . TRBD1 TGTGCCTGGGGACAGGGCACCGGGGAGCTGTTTTTT CAWGQGTGELFF
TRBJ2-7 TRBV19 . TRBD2 TGTGCCAGTAGTGTGACTAGCGGGAGATCCCACGAGCAGTACTTC CASSVTSGRSHEQYF
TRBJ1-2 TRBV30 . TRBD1 TGTGCCTGGAGTGAGGGACAGGCGGGTCCGGCTGGCTACACCTTC CAWSEGQAGPAGYTF
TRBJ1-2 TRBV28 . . TGTGCCAGCAGTTTACTAGGGGGTAACTATGGCTACACCTTC CASSLLGGNYGYTF
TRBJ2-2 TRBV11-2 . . TGTGCCAGCAGCCAATCCGGGGAGCTGTTTTTT CASSQSGELFF
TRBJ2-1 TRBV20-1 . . TGCAGTGCTAGAGTAGCGAATGAGCAGTTCTTC CSARVANEQFF
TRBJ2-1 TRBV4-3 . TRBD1 TGCGCCAGCAGCCAATACTCAGGGGGTGGGCAGTTCTTC CASSQYSGGGQFF
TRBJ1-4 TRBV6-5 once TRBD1 TGTGCCAGCAGTAAGACAGGGACTAATGAAAAACTGTTTTTT CASSKTGTNEKLFF
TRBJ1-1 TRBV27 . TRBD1 TGTGCCAGCAGCCCGACAGGGGCACTCACTGAAGCTTTCTTT CASSPTGALTEAFF
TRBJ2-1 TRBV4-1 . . TGCGCCAGCAGCCAAGAAGGTTCGTTGAGGAATGAGCAGTTCTTC CASSQEGSLRNEQFF
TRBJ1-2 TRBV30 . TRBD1 TGTGCCTGGAGCGCGGGACAGGGCTATGGCTACACCTTC CAWSAGQGYGYTF
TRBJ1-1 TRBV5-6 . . TGTGCCAGCACCCTCCAGGCAGTTATGAACACTGAAGCTTTCTTT CASTLQAVMNTEAFF
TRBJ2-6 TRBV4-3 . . TGCGCCAGCAGCCAAGTTCGAGGGAGTGGGGCCAACGTCCTGACTTTC CASSQVRGSGANVLTF
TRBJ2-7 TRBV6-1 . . TGTGCCAGCAGTGAAGCCGGGTTGCCCTCCTACGAGCAGTACTTC CASSEAGLPSYEQYF
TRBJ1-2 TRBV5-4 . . TGTGCCAGCAGCTTGGAAGGACAGCCCTATGGCTACACCTTC CASSLEGQPYGYTF
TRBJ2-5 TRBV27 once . TGTGCCAGCAGTTTAGAAGGAGGGGATGAGACCCAGTACTTC CASSLEGGDETQYF
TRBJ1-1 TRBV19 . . TGTGCCAGTAGTATTGGTGCCCTCTTGGGGGCTCGTGCCACTGAAGCTTTCTTT CASSIGALLGARATEAFF
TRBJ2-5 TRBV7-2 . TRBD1 TGTGCCAGCAGCTCCCGAGCGACAGGGGGCTTTGCGAAAGAGACCCAGTACTTC CASSSRATGGFAKETQYF
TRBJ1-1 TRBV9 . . TGTGCCAGCAGCTGGGCCGGTGGAGGCACTGAAGCTTTCTTT CASSWAGGGTEAFF
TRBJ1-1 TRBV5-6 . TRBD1 TGTGCCAGCAGCGCAATACGGACAGGGTCGGGCACTGAAGCTTTCTTT CASSAIRTGSGTEAFF
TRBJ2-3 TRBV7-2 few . TGTGCCAGCAGCTTAGTAATGGGGCAGGTCCGTCCAGATACGCAGTATTTT CASSLVMGQVRPDTQYF
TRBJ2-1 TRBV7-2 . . TGTGCCAGCAGCTTAGCCCATGGGCCCGAGGGGCAGTTCTTC CASSLAHGPEGQFF
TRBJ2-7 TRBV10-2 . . TGCGCCAGCAGCGTTAGAGGAATATCCTACGAGCAGTACTTC CASSVRGISYEQYF
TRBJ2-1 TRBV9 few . TGTGCCAGCAGCGCAGGGATCTACAATGAGCAGTTCTTC CASSAGIYNEQFF
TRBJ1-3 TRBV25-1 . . TGTGCCAGCAGCCTTAACTCTGGAAACACCATATATTTT CASSLNSGNTIYF
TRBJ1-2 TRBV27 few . TGTGCCAGCAGTTCCCTGGGCGAGTGGGTATCAAGCGGCTACACCTTC CASSSLGEWVSSGYTF
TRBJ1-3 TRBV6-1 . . TGTGCCAGCAGTGAACGAGGGTGGGCAGACACCATATATTTT CASSERGWADTIYF
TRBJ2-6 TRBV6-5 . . TGTGCCAGCAGCGAGCGATCTGGGGCCAACGTCCTGACTTTC CASSERSGANVLTF
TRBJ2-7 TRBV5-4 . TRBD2 TGTGCCAGCAGCTTCGGACTAGCCTACGAGCAGTACTTC CASSFGLAYEQYF
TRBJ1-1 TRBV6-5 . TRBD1 TGTGCCAGCAGTTACACCAGGGGGCCAAACACTGAAGCTTTCTTT CASSYTRGPNTEAFF
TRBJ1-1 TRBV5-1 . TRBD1 TGCGCCAGCAGTCGGACAGGGGCGGGTGTACGACCTGAAGCTTTCTTT CASSRTGAGVRPEAFF
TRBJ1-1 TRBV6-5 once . TGTGCCAGCAGTCGGGGTGAGTTGGACACTGAAGCTTTCTTT CASSRGELDTEAFF
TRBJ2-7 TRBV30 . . TGTGCCTGGGTTCCTAAGGTGACAGCGAACTACGAGCAGTACTTC CAWVPKVTANYEQYF
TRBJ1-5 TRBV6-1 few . TGTGCCAGCAGTTACCAGGGGCACCAGCATTTT CASSYQGHQHF
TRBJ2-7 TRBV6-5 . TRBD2 TGTGCCAGCAGCACCGGGGGAGGGTACGAGCAGTACTTC CASSTGGGYEQYF
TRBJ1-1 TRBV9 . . TGTGCCAGCAGCGTAGTTGAGAGTACGGAAGCTTTCTTT CASSVVESTEAFF
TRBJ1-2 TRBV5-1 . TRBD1 TGCGCCAGCAGCTCAACCCCGGGACAGGGGGCTTATGGCTACACCTTC CASSSTPGQGAYGYTF
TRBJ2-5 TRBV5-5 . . TGTGCCAGCAGCCCCCAGGGTGGCCTTCAAGAGACCCAGTACTTC CASSPQGGLQETQYF
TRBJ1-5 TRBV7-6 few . TGTGCCAGCAGCCAGGGGACCAACCCCAATCAGCCCCAGCATTTT CASSQGTNPNQPQHF
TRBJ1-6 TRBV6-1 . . TGTGCCAGCAGTGCGGGGGGGGTGGTAGTGTCTTCACCCCTCCACTTT CASSAGGVVVSSPLHF
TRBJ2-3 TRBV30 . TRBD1 TGTGCCTGGTCCCAGGGGGGCACAGATACGCAGTATTTT CAWSQGGTDTQYF
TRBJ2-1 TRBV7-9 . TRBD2 TGTGCCAGCAGCACCGGACTAGCGGCTCACAATGAGCAGTTCTTC CASSTGLAAHNEQFF
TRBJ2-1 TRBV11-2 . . TGTGCCAGCAGTCCCCCGGGGTCCAATGAGCAGTTCTTC CASSPPGSNEQFF
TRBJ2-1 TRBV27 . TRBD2 TGTGCCAGCGGCGGACTAGCGGGGGACAATGAGCAGTTCTTC CASGGLAGDNEQFF
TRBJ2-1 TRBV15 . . TGTGCCACCAGCAGAGAGAGCGGATCGAATGAGCAGTTCTTC CATSRESGSNEQFF
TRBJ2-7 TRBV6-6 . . TGTGCCAGCTTCAACTCCTACGAGCAGTACTTC CASFNSYEQYF
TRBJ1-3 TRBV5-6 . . TGTACCAGCAGCTTGTTGCGGGGGGCGAAAAGGAACACCATATATTTT CTSSLLRGAKRNTIYF
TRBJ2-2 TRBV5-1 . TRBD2 TGCGCCAGCAGCTTTCTCCCTACTAGCGGGGGGGCGTACACCGGGGAGCTGTTTTTT CASSFLPTSGGAYTGELFF
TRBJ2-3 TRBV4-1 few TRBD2 TGCGCCAGCAGCCCCTTAGCGGGGATCACAGATACGCAGTATTTT CASSPLAGITDTQYF
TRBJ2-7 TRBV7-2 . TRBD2 TGTGCCAGCAGCACTAGCGGGAGACACGAGCAGTACTTC CASSTSGRHEQYF
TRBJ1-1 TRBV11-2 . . TGTGCCAGCAGCTTAGCCCCGACAGCGATTGGGACTGAAGCTTTCTTT CASSLAPTAIGTEAFF
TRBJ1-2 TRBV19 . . TGTGCCAGTAGTATTAACAGGGTGGCTCCTGGCTACACCTTC CASSINRVAPGYTF
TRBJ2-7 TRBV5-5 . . TGTGCCAGCAACCCCCCGTCACGGCTAGGCCACGAGCAGTACTTC CASNPPSRLGHEQYF